These 21 T cell receptor beta chains share one sample of origin, sequenced in a study of cytomegalovirus exposure and HLA in healthy donors. PCR was performed using 60 Vbeta and 13 Jbeta primers. Profiled with immunoSEQ multiplex PCR; TCRdb holds only in-frame clones, not every one. The repertoire has roughly 150,000 clones, roughly 80% of them found once; the top ten carry 2% to 2.5%. Sequenced sample: PBMCs. The source of these receptors is a male donor in good health and CMV-seronegative.

The chain joins TRBV14 to TRBJ1-5; the D gene is possibly TRBD1 (6 bases). Germline assignment: CDR1 SGHDN and CDR2 FVKESK. Trimming removed 4 bases at V and 1 base at J, with 8 bases between. The CDR3 sequence is 14 residues long. CDR3 DNA: TGTGCCAGCAGCCCCGACAGGAGCAATCAGCCCCAGCATTTT. Translated, it gives CASSPDRSNQPQHF.

The V call is TRBV27, the J call TRBJ1-4; 7 bases align to TRBD1. Germline V gene sequence: CDR1 MNHEY, CDR2 SMNVEV (reference sequence). Unmatched junction bases numbered 7, after V lost 3 bases and J lost 3 bases. The CDR3 contains 16 residues. The CDR3 nucleotides are TGTGCCAGCAGTTTCACTAGACAGGGCTCTAATGAAAAACTGTTTTTT. Translated: CASSFTRQGSNEKLFF. Complete variable domain (other parts from reference TRBV27 and TRBJ1-4): EAQVTQNPRYLITVTGKKLTVTCSQNMNHEYMSWYRQDPGLGLRQIYYSMNVEVTDKGDVPEGYKVSRKEKRNFPLILESPSPNQTSLYFCASSFTRQGSNEKLFFGSGTQLSVL.

The V call is TRBV19, the J call TRBJ2-1; D not certain. CDR3 size: 11 residues. Trimming took 3 bases from V and 8 from J, leaving 5 bases between them. Germline V gene data show CDR1 as LNHDA and CDR2 as SQIVND (reference sequence). Here the CDR3 reads CASSILHEQFF. CDR3 sequence (DNA): TGTGCCAGTAGTATCCTCCATGAGCAGTTCTTC.

This clone has just a few counts. The rearrangement links TRBV6-1 to TRBJ1-1; D uncertain. Trimming took 1 base from V and 4 from J, leaving 4 bases between them. This CDR3 is built from 12 residues. Germline V CDR1 and CDR2: MNHNS, SASEGT. Here the CDR3 DNA reads TGTGCCAGCAGTGAAGGGCCCACTGAAGCTTTCTTT. Translation gives CASSEGPTEAFF.

For this clone: A read error may account for a junction end that differs from germline. This sequence joins TRBV7-9 and TRBJ2-1; 8 bases agree with TRBD2. The CDR3 spans 16 residues. CDR1 is SEHNR, CDR2 FQNEAQ, per germline (reference sequence). The CDR3 loop is CSSSSLAGSSYNEQFF. The CDR3 region has the DNA TGTTCCAGCAGCTCCTTAGCGGGGAGCTCCTACAATGAGCAGTTCTTC.

Details on this clone: The junction and the germline gene differ at one end; a read error may be behind it. The chain joins TRBV4-1 to TRBJ1-3; D is uncertain. This CDR3 is built from 16 residues. CDR1 is MGHRA, CDR2 YSYEKL, per germline. CDR3 loop: CASSQSWAARGSTIYF. Written as DNA, the CDR3 is TGCGCCAGCAGCCAGAGTTGGGCAGCTCGTGGAAGCACCATATATTTT.

The chain uses TRBV5-1 and TRBJ2-3, with TRBD1 identical over 9 bases. The V gene end was trimmed by 5 bases and the J gene end by 1 base; junction bases not matched to a gene: 2. There are 14 residues in the CDR3. The germline CDR1 and CDR2 sequences are SGHRS and YFSETQ. CDR3 region: CASSWDRGTDTQYF. DNA of the CDR3: TGCGCCAGCAGTTGGGACAGGGGCACAGATACGCAGTATTTT.

This rearrangement joins TRBV9 to TRBJ1-1, with D hard to call. Germline-derived CDR1 and CDR2 are SGDLS and YYNGEE. This CDR3 is 13 amino acids long. Trimming shortened V by 0 bases and J by 5 bases, and 8 bases separated the two germline ends. The DNA for the CDR3 is TGTGCCAGCAGCGTAGGCCAGGTGACTGAAGCTTTCTTT. Amino acid sequence: CASSVGQVTEAFF.

This clone was detected only once. This sample includes further DNA sequences coding for the same CDR3. The CDR3 bases are TGTGCCAGCAGTTCGGGTTTGACAGGCTACGAGCAGTACTTC. This gives the protein CASSSGLTGYEQYF. The V and J genes are TRBV6-5 and TRBJ2-7; D may be TRBD1 (6 bases). The CDR3 covers 14 residues. V was shortened by 4 bases and J by 3 bases, with 13 bases between the two germline ends. Germline CDR1 MNHEY, CDR2 SVGAGI.

The V call is TRBV2, the J call TRBJ1-1, with D maybe TRBD1 (6 bases). CDR1 is SNHLY, CDR2 FYNNEI, per germline. Deletions cut 3 bases from V and 7 bases from J, with 12 bases between. There are 13 residues in the CDR3. The CDR3 reads CASSDQGLGEAFF. CDR3 nucleotide sequence: TGTGCCAGCAGTGATCAGGGGTTAGGTGAAGCTTTCTTT.

The chain combines TRBV5-1 with TRBJ2-7, with 7 bases lining up with TRBD1. Germline CDR1 SGHRS, CDR2 YFSETQ. The CDR3 has 15 amino acids. V trimming: 5 bases; J trimming: 2 bases; junction bases outside the gene matches: 10. The CDR3 sequence is CASSLAGTAAYEQYF. DNA for the CDR3: TGCGCCAGCAGTCTCGCCGGGACAGCGGCCTACGAGCAGTACTTC. The full variable domain, in which reference TRBV5-1 and TRBJ2-7 provide the parts outside the CDR3, is KAGVTQTPRYLIKTRGQQVTLSCSPISGHRSVSWYQQTPGQGLQFLFEYFSETQRNKGNFPGRFSGRQFSNSRSEMNVSTLELGDSALYLCASSLAGTAAYEQYFGPGTRLTVT.

This chain connects TRBV5-4 to TRBJ2-5; 12 bases fit TRBD2. Germline CDR1 SGHNT, CDR2 YYREEE (reference sequence). This CDR3 has 15 amino acids. The junction had 3 bases not matched to a gene; V was cut back by 4 bases and J by 2 bases. CDR3 loop: CASSSTSGGQETQYF. Here the CDR3 DNA reads TGTGCCAGCAGCAGTACTAGCGGGGGGCAAGAGACCCAGTACTTC.

This clone occurred a few times. The rearrangement uses TRBV4-1 and TRBJ1-5; possibly TRBD1 for D (5 bases). V was clipped by 2 bases and J by 2 bases, with 10 bases between them. The germline gives CDR1 MGHRA, CDR2 YSYEKL. This CDR3 is 15 amino acids long. CDR3 nucleotides: TGCGCCAGCAGCCAACAGGGTGCAGGCAATCAGCCCCAGCATTTT. Translating gives CASSQQGAGNQPQHF.

The rearrangement uses TRBV27 and TRBJ1-5, with D tentatively TRBD1 (6 bases). Germline CDR1 reads MNHEY; CDR2 reads SMNVEV (reference sequence). V was trimmed by 6 bases and J by 0 bases, leaving 12 bases between them. The CDR3 is made up of 15 amino acids. CDR3 nucleotide sequence: TGTGCCAGCAGCCTGACAGGTTATAGCAATCAGCCCCAGCATTTT. Its translation: CASSLTGYSNQPQHF.

V is TRBV6-1 and J is TRBJ2-2; a possible D gene is TRBD2 (5 bases). The CDR3 length is 17 residues. V was trimmed by 3 bases and J by 4 bases, leaving 18 bases between them. Germline CDR1 MNHNS, CDR2 SASEGT. The CDR3 nucleotides read TGTGCCAGCAGTGAGATAGGAGATCCGGCGGGCACCGGGGAGCTGTTTTTT. Encoded protein: CASSEIGDPAGTGELFF.

This chain links TRBV2 with TRBJ1-6; D ambiguous. V was clipped by 8 bases and J by 10 bases, with 18 bases between them. The CDR3 spans 14 residues. Germline-derived CDR1 and CDR2 are SNHLY and FYNNEI. CDR3 in amino acids: CASLDYRGKSPLHF. The CDR3 nucleotides are TGTGCCAGCCTGGATTACCGGGGAAAATCACCCCTCCACTTT.

The rearrangement uses TRBV7-2 and TRBJ1-4, with 7 bases matching TRBD1. Germline loops: CDR1 SGHTA, CDR2 FQGNSA. With V trimmed by 5 bases and J by 7 bases, 7 bases remained unmatched. There are 14 residues in the CDR3. CDR3 loop: CASSPTGAGEKLFF. The CDR3 DNA reads TGTGCCAGCAGCCCCACAGGGGCCGGTGAAAAACTGTTTTTT.

This chain links TRBV5-1 with TRBJ1-1; 8 nucleotides agree with TRBD1. Germline V gene sequence: CDR1 SGHRS, CDR2 YFSETQ. Germline trimming cut 0 bases from V and 5 bases from J; bases unmatched to any gene: 6. This CDR3 is built from 15 residues. DNA of the CDR3: TGCGCCAGCAGCTTGGGAGGACAGGGAAGGACTGAAGCTTTCTTT. This encodes CASSLGGQGRTEAFF.

This clone came up once. V gene TRBV4-2 combines with J gene TRBJ1-4, with D tentatively TRBD1 (5 bases). The CDR3 totals 17 residues. Trimming cost V 0 bases and J 7 bases, with 18 bases left between them. Germline CDR1 is LGHNA and CDR2 is YNFKEQ. The CDR3, as DNA: TGTGCCAGCAGCCAAGAAGGGTGGGGGGGGTCAGTTGAAAAACTGTTTTTT. It translates to CASSQEGWGGSVEKLFF.

J is TRBJ2-1 and V is TRBV5-1; D remains unclear. CDR1 is SGHRS, CDR2 YFSETQ, per germline. Trimming removed 7 bases at V and 0 bases at J, with 14 bases between. This CDR3 has 15 amino acids. CDR3: CASADRSGSYNEQFF. The CDR3 coding sequence is TGCGCCAGCGCCGATAGATCCGGCTCCTACAATGAGCAGTTCTTC.

This chain links TRBV7-8 with TRBJ1-2; D is uncertain. Germline V gene lookup returns CDR1 SGHVS and CDR2 FQNEAQ. V dropped 6 bases and J dropped 6 bases, with 23 bases sitting between them. CDR3 length: 16 residues. The CDR3: CASSSSPRGRVNGYTF. In DNA, the CDR3 is TGTGCCAGCAGTTCCTCCCCCAGAGGGAGGGTGAATGGCTACACCTTC.